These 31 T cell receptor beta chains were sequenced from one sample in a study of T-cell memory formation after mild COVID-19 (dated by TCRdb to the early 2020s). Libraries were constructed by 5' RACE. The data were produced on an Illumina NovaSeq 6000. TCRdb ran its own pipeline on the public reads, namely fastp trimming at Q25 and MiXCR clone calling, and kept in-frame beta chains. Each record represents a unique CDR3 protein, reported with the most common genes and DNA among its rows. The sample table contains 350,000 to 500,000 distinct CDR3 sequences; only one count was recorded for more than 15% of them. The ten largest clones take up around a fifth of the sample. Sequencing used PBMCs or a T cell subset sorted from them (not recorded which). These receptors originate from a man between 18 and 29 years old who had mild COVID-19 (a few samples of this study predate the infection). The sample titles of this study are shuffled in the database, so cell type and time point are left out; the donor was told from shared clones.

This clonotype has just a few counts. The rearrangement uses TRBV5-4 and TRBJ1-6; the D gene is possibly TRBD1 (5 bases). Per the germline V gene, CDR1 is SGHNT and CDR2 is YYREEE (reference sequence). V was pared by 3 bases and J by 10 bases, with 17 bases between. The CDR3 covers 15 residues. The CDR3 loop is CASSYMGEWRSPLHF. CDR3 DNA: TGTGCCAGCAGCTATATGGGGGAATGGCGATCACCCCTCCACTTT.

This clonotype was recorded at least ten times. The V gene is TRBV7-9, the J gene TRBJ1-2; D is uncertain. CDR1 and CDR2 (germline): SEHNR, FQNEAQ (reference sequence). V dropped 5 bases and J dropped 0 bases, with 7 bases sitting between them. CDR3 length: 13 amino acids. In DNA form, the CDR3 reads TGTGCCAGCAGCCGTCTCCCTAACTATGGCTACACCTTC. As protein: CASSRLPNYGYTF.

The CDR3 DNA reads as TGTGCCAGCGGAATCGAGAACACTGAAGCTTTCTTT. This translates into CASGIENTEAFF. This chain connects TRBV28 to TRBJ1-1, with no clear D. CDR1 MDHEN and CDR2 SYDVKM come from the germline V gene. The germline V and J ends were trimmed by 8 bases and 1 base, with 8 bases remaining between them. This CDR3 has 12 amino acids.

The CDR3 protein is CASSLKGHNTLDGYTF. DNA of the CDR3: TGTGCCAGCAGCTTAAAGGGACACAATACCCTAGATGGCTACACCTTC. V and J are TRBV7-2 and TRBJ1-2; weak D call: TRBD1 (6 bases). The CDR3 contains 16 residues. The V and J ends lost 2 bases and 6 bases respectively, with 19 bases between them. Germline loops: CDR1 SGHTA, CDR2 FQGNSA.

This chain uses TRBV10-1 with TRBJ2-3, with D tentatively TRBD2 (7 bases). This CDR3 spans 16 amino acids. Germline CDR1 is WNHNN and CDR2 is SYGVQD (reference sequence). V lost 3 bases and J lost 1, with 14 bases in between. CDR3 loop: CASSESWGGGTDTQYF. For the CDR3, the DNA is TGCGCCAGCAGTGAAAGCTGGGGGGGCGGCACAGATACGCAGTATTTT.

CDR3 loop: CASRHDEYTEAFF. The CDR3 DNA follows: TGTGCCAGCAGACATGACGAATACACTGAAGCTTTCTTT. The V and J genes are TRBV6-5 and TRBJ1-1; D gene unclear. V lost 6 bases and J lost 3, with 11 bases in between. CDR1 and CDR2 from the germline V gene are MNHEY and SVGAGI. The CDR3 has 13 amino acids.

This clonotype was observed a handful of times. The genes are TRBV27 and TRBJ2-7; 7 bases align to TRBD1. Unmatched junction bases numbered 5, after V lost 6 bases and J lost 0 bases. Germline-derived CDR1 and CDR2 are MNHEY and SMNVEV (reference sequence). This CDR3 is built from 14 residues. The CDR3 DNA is TGTGCCAGCAGATGGACAGGACTCTCCTACGAGCAGTACGTC. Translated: CASRWTGLSYEQYV.

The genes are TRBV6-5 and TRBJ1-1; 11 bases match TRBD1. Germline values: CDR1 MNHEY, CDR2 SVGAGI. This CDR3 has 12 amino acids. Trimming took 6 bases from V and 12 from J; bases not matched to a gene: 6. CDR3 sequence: CASRGQGAGTFF. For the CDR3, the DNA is TGTGCCAGCAGAGGACAGGGGGCCGGGACTTTCTTT.

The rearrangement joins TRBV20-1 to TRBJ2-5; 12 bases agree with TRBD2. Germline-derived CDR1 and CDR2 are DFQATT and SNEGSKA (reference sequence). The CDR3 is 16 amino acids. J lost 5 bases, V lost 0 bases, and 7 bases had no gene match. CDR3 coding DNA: TGCAGTGCTAGAGACGGACTAGCGGGGACGGGGGAGACCCAGTACTTC. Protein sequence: CSARDGLAGTGETQYF.

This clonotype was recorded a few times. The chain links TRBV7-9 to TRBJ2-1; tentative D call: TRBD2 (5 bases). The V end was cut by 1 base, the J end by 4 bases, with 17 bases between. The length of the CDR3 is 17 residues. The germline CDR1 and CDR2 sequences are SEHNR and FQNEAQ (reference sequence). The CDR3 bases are TGTGCCAGCAGCTTAGAGACCCTCGCTAGAGGGTACAATGAGCAGTTCTTC. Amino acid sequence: CASSLETLARGYNEQFF.

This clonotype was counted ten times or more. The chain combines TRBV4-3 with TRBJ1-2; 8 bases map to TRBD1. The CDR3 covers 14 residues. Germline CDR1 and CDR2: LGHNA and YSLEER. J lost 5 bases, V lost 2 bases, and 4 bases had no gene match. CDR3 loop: CASSQTTGGYGYTF. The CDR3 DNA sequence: TGCGCCAGCAGCCAAACCACAGGGGGGTATGGCTACACCTTC.

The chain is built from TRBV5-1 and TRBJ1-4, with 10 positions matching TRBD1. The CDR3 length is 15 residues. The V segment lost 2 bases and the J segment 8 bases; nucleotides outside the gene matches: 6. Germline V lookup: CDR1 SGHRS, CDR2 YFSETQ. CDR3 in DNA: TGCGCCAGCAGCTTTGCGGGGACAGGGGACGAAAAACTGTTTTTT. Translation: CASSFAGTGDEKLFF.

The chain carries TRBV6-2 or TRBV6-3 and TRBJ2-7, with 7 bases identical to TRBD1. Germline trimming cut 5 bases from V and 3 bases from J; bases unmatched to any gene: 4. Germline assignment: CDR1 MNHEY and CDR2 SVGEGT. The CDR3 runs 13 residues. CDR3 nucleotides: TGTGCCAGCAGTGTACAGGGGTACTACGAGCAGTACTTC. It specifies CASSVQGYYEQYF.

CDR3 in amino acids: CASSPGSGNYNSPLHF. For the CDR3, the DNA is TGTGCCAGCAGCCCCGGAAGTGGCAACTATAATTCACCCCTCCACTTT. V and J are TRBV7-2 and TRBJ1-6; D is unresolved. The CDR3 contains 16 residues. V lost 5 bases and J 3 bases, leaving 14 bases between the germline ends. Germline CDR1 and CDR2: SGHTA and FQGNSA.

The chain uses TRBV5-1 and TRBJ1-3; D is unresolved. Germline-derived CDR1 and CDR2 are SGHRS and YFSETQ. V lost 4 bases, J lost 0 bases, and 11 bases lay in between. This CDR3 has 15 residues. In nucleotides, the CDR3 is TGCGCCAGCAGCGTGGACGGAAACTCTGGAAACACCATATATTTT. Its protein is CASSVDGNSGNTIYF.

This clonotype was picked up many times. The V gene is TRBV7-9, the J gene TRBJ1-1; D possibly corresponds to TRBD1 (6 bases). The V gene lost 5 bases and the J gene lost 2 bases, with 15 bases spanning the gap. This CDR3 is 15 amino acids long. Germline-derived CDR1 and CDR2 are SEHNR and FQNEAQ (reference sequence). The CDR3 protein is CASSPSGQLNTEAFF. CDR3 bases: TGTGCCAGCAGCCCAAGTGGACAGCTTAACACTGAAGCTTTCTTT. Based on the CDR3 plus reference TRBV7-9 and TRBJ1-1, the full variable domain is DTGVSQNPRHKITKRGQNVTFRCDPISEHNRLYWYRQTLGQGPEFLTYFQNEAQLEKSRLLSDRFSAERPKGSFSTLEIQRTEQGDSAMYLCASSPSGQLNTEAFFGQGTRLTVV.

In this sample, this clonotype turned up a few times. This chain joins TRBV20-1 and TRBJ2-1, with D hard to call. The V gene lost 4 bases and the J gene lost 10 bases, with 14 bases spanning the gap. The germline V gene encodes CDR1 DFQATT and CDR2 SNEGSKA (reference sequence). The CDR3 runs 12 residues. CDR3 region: CSANWIQDEQFF. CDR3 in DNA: TGCAGTGCTAACTGGATTCAGGACGAGCAGTTCTTC.

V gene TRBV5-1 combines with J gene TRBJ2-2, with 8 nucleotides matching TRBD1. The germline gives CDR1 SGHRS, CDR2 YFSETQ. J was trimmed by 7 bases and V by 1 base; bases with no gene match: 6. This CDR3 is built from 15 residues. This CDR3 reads CASSLTGGQDGELFF. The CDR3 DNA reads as TGCGCCAGCAGCTTGACAGGGGGGCAAGACGGGGAGCTGTTTTTT.

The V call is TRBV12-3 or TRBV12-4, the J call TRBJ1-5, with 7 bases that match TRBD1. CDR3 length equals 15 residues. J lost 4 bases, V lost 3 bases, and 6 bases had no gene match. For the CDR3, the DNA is TGTGCCAGCAGTTTTAACCAGGGGGTGAATCAGCCCCAGCATTTT. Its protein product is CASSFNQGVNQPQHF.

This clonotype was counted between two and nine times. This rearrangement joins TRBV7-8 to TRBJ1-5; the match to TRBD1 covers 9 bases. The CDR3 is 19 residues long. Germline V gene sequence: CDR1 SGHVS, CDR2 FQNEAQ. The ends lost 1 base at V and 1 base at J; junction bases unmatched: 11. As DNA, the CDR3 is TGTGCCAGCAGCTTAGGGCTCCGGGACAGGGCGAGGAGCAATCAGCCCCAGCATTTT. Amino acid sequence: CASSLGLRDRARSNQPQHF.

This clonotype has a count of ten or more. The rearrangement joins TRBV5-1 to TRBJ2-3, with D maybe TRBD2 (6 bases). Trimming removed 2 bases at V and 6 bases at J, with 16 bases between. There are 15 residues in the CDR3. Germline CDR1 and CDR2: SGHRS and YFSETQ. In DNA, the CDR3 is TGCGCCAGCAGCTTCGCGCGGGGCCAGGCGGATACGCAGTATTTT. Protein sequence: CASSFARGQADTQYF.

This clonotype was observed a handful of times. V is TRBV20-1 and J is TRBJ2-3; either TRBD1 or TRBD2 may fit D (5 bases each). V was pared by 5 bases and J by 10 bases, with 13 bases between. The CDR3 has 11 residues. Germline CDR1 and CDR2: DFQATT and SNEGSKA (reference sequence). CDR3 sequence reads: CSAHPGLAQYF. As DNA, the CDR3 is TGCAGTGCTCATCCGGGGCTCGCGCAGTATTTT.

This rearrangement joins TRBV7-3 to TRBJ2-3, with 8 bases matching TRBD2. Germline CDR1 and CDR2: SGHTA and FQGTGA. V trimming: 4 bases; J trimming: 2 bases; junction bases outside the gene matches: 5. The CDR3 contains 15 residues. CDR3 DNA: TGTGCCAGCAGCTCGTTAGCGGGGTACACAGATACGCAGTATTTT. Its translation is CASSSLAGYTDTQYF. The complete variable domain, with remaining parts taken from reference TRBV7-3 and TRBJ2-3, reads GAGVSQTPSNKVTEKGKYVELRCDPISGHTALYWYRQSLGQGPEFLIYFQGTGAADDSGLPNDRFFAVRPEGSVSTLKIQRTERGDSAVYLCASSSLAGYTDTQYFGPGTRLTVL.

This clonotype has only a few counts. CDR3 nucleotide sequence: TGTGCCAGCAGCCGGACGATCGGGAGCAATCAGCCCCAGCATTTT. Translation gives CASSRTIGSNQPQHF. The rearrangement links TRBV3-1 to TRBJ1-5; D is ambiguous. From germline, CDR1 is LGHDT and CDR2 YNNKEL (reference sequence). With 4 bases removed from V and 1 base from J, the gap between germline ends came to 11 bases. The CDR3 totals 15 residues.

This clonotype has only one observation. CDR3 loop: CDSSLGSAGGEQYV. The CDR3 coding sequence is TGTGACAGCAGTTTAGGTTCGGCAGGAGGCGAGCAGTACGTC. The chain carries TRBV12-3 or TRBV12-4 and TRBJ2-7; D perhaps matches TRBD2 (5 bases). The CDR3 has 14 amino acids.

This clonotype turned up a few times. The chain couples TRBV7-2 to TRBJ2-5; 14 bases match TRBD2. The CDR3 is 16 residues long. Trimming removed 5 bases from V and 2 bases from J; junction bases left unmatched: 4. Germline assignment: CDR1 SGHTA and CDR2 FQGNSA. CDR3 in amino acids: CASSLRLAGGQETQYF. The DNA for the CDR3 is TGTGCCAGCAGCCTGCGACTAGCGGGGGGGCAAGAGACCCAGTACTTC. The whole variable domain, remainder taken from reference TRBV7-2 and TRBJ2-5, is GAGVSQSPSNKVTEKGKDVELRCDPISGHTALYWYRQSLGQGLEFLIYFQGNSAPDKSGLPSDRFSAERTGGSVSTLTIQRTQQEDSAVYLCASSLRLAGGQETQYFGPGTRLLVL.

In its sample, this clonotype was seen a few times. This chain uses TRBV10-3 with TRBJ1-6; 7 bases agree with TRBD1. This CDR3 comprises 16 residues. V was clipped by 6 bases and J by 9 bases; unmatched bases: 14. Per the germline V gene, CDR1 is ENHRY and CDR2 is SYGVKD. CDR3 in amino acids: CAISQGTGTAPSPLHF. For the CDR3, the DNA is TGTGCCATCAGCCAAGGGACCGGGACAGCACCTTCACCCCTCCACTTT.

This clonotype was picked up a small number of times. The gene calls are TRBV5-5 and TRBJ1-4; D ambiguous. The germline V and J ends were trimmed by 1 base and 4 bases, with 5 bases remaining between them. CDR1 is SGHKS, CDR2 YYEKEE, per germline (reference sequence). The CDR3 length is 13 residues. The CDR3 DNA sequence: TGTGCCAGCAGCTTGACCGGTAATGAAAAACTGTTTTTT. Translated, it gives CASSLTGNEKLFF.

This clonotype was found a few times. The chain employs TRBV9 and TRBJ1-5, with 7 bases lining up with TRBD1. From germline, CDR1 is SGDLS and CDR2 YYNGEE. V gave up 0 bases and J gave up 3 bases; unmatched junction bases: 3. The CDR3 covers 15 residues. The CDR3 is CASSVAGQPNQPQHF. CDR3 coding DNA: TGTGCCAGCAGCGTAGCGGGACAGCCCAATCAGCCCCAGCATTTT. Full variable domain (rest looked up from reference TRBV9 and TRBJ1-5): DSGVTQTPKHLITATGQRVTLRCSPRSGDLSVYWYQQSLDQGLQFLIQYYNGEERAKGNILERFSAQQFPDLHSELNLSSLELGDSALYFCASSVAGQPNQPQHFGDGTRLSIL.

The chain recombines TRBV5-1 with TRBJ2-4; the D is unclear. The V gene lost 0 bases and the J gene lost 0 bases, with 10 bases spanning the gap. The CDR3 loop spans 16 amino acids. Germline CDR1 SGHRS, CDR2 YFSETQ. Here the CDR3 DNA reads TGCGCCAGCAGCTTGGCCTGGGGATTAGCCAAAAACATTCAGTACTTC. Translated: CASSLAWGLAKNIQYF.

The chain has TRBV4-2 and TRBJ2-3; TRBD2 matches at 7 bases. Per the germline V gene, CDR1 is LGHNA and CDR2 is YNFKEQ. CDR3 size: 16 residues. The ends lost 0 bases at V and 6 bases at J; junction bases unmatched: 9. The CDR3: CASSQEGRGSWDTQYF. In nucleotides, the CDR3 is TGTGCCAGCAGCCAAGAAGGGCGGGGGTCTTGGGATACGCAGTATTTT.